What follows describes a single T cell receptor beta chain. Source study methods: Counts of nucleated cells, estimated from reference gene primer amplification, were obtained. Sequenced by immunoSEQ multiplex PCR; TCRdb stores in-frame clones only, minus some. That table supplies the V and J calls and clone size; D and trimming were determined from the DNA. The table records about 220,000 clones, more than 65% of them present only once. This specimen comes from a study of blood T cell repertoires in COVID-19. Study-wide background: Samples of COVID-19 (acute and convalescent) were obtained from the United States, Italy and Spain. Nucleic acid was either cDNA or gDNA, and it came from T cells, B-cell-depleted T cells, or PBMCs.

The sequenced sample consisted of peripheral blood. This TCR was recovered from a middle-aged man with active or convalescent COVID-19.

The CDR3 reads CASSSQGREKLFF. The CDR3 coding sequence is TGTGCCAGCAGCTCGCAGGGAAGGGAAAAACTGTTTTTT. The chain links TRBV5-4 to TRBJ1-4; possibly TRBD1 for D (5 bases). CDR3 size: 13 residues. Per germline, CDR1 SGHNT and CDR2 YYREEE (reference sequence). Trimming stripped 3 bases from V and 8 bases from J, with 11 bases between.